A selection of T cell receptor beta chains follows, all from one sample in a study of CD4+ T cells in melanoma. TCRdb's table, derived via immunoSEQ multiplex PCR, lists solely in-frame clones and lacks some. The table includes 110,000 to 150,000 clones, 80% to 95% detected once. The receptors were gathered from a human donor with melanoma. Both conserved end residues are part of each CDR3. D genes are given only for firm matches. Rows may omit the clone size; those that give it use once, few, many or a size class.

d_gene,v_gene,j_gene,abundance,CDR3aa,CDR3nt
-,TRBV30,TRBJ2-1,-,CAWSDRLNFEFF,TGTGCCTGGAGTGACCGTCTTAACTTCGAGTTCTTC
-,TRBV13,TRBJ2-7,-,CASSLWMRGRSDEQYF,TGTGCCAGCAGCTTATGGATGCGGGGGCGATCCGACGAGCAGTACTTC
TRBD1,TRBV2,TRBJ1-2,-,CASSESAGTGDGYGYTF,TGTGCCAGCAGTGAATCCGCCGGGACAGGGGATGGTTATGGCTACACCTTC
TRBD1,TRBV5-1,TRBJ1-4,-,CASSPTGAHNEKLFF,TGCGCCAGCAGCCCCACAGGGGCTCATAATGAAAAACTGTTTTTT
-,TRBV6-5,TRBJ1-1,-,CASSTDITGNTEAFF,TGTGCCAGCAGTACAGACATAACAGGGAACACTGAAGCTTTCTTT
-,TRBV4-2,TRBJ1-2,-,CASSQDNVDNYGYTF,TGTGCCAGCAGCCAAGACAACGTCGACAACTATGGCTACACCTTC
-,TRBV19,TRBJ1-1,-,CATKDRNTEAFF,TGTGCCACGAAGGACAGGAACACTGAAGCTTTCTTT
TRBD1,TRBV5-4,TRBJ2-7,-,CASSSRRQGNYEQYF,TGTGCCAGCAGCTCCAGGCGACAGGGGAACTACGAGCAGTACTTC
-,TRBV2,TRBJ2-1,-,CASRRPDPGSRYEQFF,TGTGCCAGCAGGCGTCCGGACCCGGGGAGCCGGTATGAGCAGTTCTTC
-,TRBV27,TRBJ2-1,-,CASSLRGTNNEQFF,TGTGCCAGCAGTTTACGGGGGACAAACAATGAGCAGTTCTTC
-,TRBV7-9,TRBJ1-2,-,CASSLDRYYGYTF,TGTGCCAGCAGTCTTGACAGGTACTATGGCTACACCTTC
TRBD1,TRBV27,TRBJ2-7,-,CASSPFGQGASRAGYEQYF,TGTGCCAGCAGTCCTTTTGGACAGGGGGCTTCTCGGGCTGGCTACGAGCAGTACTTC
-,TRBV18,TRBJ1-4,-,CASSPSDTGEKLFF,TGTGCCAGCTCACCGAGCGACACGGGTGAAAAACTGTTTTTT
-,TRBV9,TRBJ2-1,once,CASSRPGSSYNEQFF,TGTGCCAGCAGCAGGCCGGGGAGCTCCTACAATGAGCAGTTCTTC
TRBD1,TRBV19,TRBJ1-5,-,CASRGTGGGYQPQHF,TGTGCCAGTAGAGGGACAGGGGGCGGATATCAGCCCCAGCATTTT
-,TRBV6-5,TRBJ1-2,-,CASSQRQYGYTF,TGTGCCAGCAGTCAACGACAGTATGGCTACACCTTC
-,TRBV2,TRBJ1-6,-,CASSEGWATLHF,TGTGCCAGCAGTGAAGGGTGGGCTACCCTCCACTTT